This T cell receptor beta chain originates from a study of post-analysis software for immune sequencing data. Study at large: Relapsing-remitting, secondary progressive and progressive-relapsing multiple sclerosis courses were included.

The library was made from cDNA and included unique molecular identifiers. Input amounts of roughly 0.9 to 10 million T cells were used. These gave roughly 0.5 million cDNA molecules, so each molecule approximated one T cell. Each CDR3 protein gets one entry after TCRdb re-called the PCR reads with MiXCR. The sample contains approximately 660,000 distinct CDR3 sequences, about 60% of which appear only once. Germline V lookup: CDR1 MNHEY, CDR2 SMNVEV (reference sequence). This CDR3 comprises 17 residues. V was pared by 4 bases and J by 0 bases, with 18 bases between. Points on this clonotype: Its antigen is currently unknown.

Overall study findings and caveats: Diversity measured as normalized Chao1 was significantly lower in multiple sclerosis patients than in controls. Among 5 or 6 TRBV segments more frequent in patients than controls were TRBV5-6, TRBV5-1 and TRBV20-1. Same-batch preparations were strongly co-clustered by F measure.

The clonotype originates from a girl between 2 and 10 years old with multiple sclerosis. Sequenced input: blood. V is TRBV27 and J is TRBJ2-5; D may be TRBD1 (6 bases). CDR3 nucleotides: TGTGCCAGCAGTTCCCCGGGTCAGGGGACGTACCAAGAGACCCAGTACTTC. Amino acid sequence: CASSSPGQGTYQETQYF.